This TCR beta chain was recorded in a study of identical twins. Addition of a universal primer site occurred through template switching, and cDNA carried unique molecular identifiers. TCRdb reanalysed the 5' RACE reads using MiXCR and keeps one entry per CDR3 protein. The sample gives around 510,000 distinct CDR3 sequences, over 11% of which show up once; approximately 1% is in the top ten. Per the germline V gene, CDR1 is LGHDT and CDR2 is YNNKEL (reference sequence). This CDR3 region has 13 residues. The ends were cut back, 4 bases at V and 16 bases at J, with 20 bases in the middle. This clonotype occurred once. Its antigen remains unidentified. Study results and limitations: Models came in too low on out-of-frame TCR alpha sharing in monozygotic twins.

These data were also reused for a study on yellow fever vaccine responses in identical twins.

The TCR sequence derives from a woman under 30 in good health. The sequencing sample was made of CD4+ T cells sorted from blood. This chain links TRBV3-1 with TRBJ2-1; D is ambiguous. The CDR3 here is CASSRPGSPTPFF. The CDR3 DNA follows: TGTGCCAGCAGCCGCCCCGGCTCCCCTACTCCCTTCTTC.